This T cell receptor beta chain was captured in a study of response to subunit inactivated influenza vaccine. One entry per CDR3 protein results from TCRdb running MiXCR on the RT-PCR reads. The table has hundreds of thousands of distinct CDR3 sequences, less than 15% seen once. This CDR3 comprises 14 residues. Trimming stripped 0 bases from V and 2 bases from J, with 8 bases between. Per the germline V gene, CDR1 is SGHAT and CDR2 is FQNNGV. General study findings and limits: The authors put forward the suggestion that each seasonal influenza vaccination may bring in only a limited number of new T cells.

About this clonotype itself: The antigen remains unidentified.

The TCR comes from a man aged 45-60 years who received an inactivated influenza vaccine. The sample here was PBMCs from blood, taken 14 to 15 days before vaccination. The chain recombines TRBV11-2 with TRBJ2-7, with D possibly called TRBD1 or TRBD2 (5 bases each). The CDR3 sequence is CASSLELGAYEQYF. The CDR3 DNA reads TGTGCCAGCAGCTTAGAGTTGGGGGCCTACGAGCAGTACTTC.